Below are 25 T cell receptor beta chains sequenced from a single sample in a study of T cells in Graves' hyperthyroidism and ophthalmopathy (dated by TCRdb to about 2019). Receptors were amplified or captured by multiplex PCR. TCRdb shows the sequencer as Illumina HiSeq 2000. The TCR beta CDR3 regions were amplified from the RNA transcripts. The TCR CDR3 was subjected to a first round of RT-PCR using the HTBI primer set and the Qiagen OneStep RT-PCR kit. TCRdb ran its own pipeline on the public reads, namely fastp trimming at Q25 and MiXCR clone calling, and kept in-frame beta chains. Every distinct CDR3 protein forms one entry, paired with its most common genes and DNA. This sample is represented by hundreds of thousands of distinct CDR3 sequences; approximately 14% of them were singletons. The top ten clonotypes cover roughly 7.7% of the sample. Sequenced input: blood. These receptor sequences come from a woman in her late teens or twenties with Graves' hyperthyroidism.

This clonotype was recorded only once. This sequence may be a read error, since a much larger clone differs from it by one base. This chain links TRBV9 with TRBJ2-5; the D is unclear. The CDR3 has 14 amino acids. Germline values: CDR1 SGDLS, CDR2 YYNGEE. Trimming took 5 bases from V and 3 from J, leaving 14 bases between them. The CDR3 coding sequence is TGTGCCAGCAGTTCGTTCCCCACAGAAGAGACCCAGTACTTC. It translates to CASSSFPTEETQYF.

The chain joins TRBV12-3 or TRBV12-4 to TRBJ2-7; TRBD2 aligns across 12 bases. The trim removed 6 bases at V and 3 bases at J, leaving 3 bases unmatched. The CDR3 has 14 residues. CDR3 DNA sequence: TGTGCCAGCAGAAGACTAGCGGGAGACTACGAGCAGTACTTC. Translated, it gives CASRRLAGDYEQYF.

This clonotype was recorded many times. The V and J genes are TRBV3-1 and TRBJ1-4; D is undetermined. CDR3 length: 15 amino acids. V shed 0 bases and J shed 8 bases, with 13 bases lying between them. In germline, CDR1 is LGHDT, CDR2 YNNKEL (reference sequence). The chain's CDR3 is CASSQDPGIWEKLFF. The CDR3 DNA sequence: TGTGCCAGCAGCCAAGATCCGGGGATCTGGGAAAAACTGTTTTTT.

This clonotype was recorded at least ten times. The chain links TRBV2 to TRBJ2-5; D tentatively fits TRBD1 or TRBD2 (5 bases each). Germline V lookup: CDR1 SNHLY, CDR2 FYNNEI. The CDR3 length is 13 residues. V shed 6 bases and J shed 9 bases, with 17 bases lying between them. CDR3 sequence reads: CASSDVWDVAQYF. CDR3 nucleotides: TGTGCCAGCAGCGATGTTTGGGACGTAGCCCAGTACTTC.

This clonotype occurred many times. The chain uses TRBV6-1 and TRBJ1-2; TRBD1 is a possible D gene (5 bases). Germline V gives CDR1 MNHNS, CDR2 SASEGT. V was pared by 8 bases and J by 4 bases, with 8 bases between. CDR3 length: 11 amino acids. CDR3 in amino acids: CASRGIYGYTF. Written as DNA, the CDR3 is TGTGCCAGCCGGGGGATCTATGGCTACACCTTC.

This clonotype was counted many times. V gene TRBV12-3 or TRBV12-4 combines with J gene TRBJ1-1; 9 bases map to TRBD1. V shed 5 bases, J shed 3 bases, and the junction held 13 bases outside the gene matches. The CDR3 is 17 residues long. CDR3 coding DNA: TGTGCCAGCAGTCCTGGGACAGGGCTCAATTCGGACACTGAAGCTTTCTTT. Residues: CASSPGTGLNSDTEAFF.

The chain combines TRBV4-2 with TRBJ2-3; TRBD2 might be the D (7 bases). The CDR3 totals 16 residues. V was trimmed by 1 base and J by 4 bases, leaving 15 bases between them. Germline CDR1 LGHNA, CDR2 YNFKEQ. The CDR3 DNA follows: TGTGCCAGCAGCCAAGGGGGAGGGAGGGGGTCAGATACGCAGTATTTT. Protein product: CASSQGGGRGSDTQYF.

This clonotype was seen repeatedly, ten times or more. The chain has TRBV12-3 or TRBV12-4 and TRBJ2-1; D gene unclear. The CDR3 is made up of 13 amino acids. The V gene lost 3 bases and the J gene lost 7 bases, with 10 bases spanning the gap. As DNA, the CDR3 is TGTGCCAGCAGTTTCGATGGGGTGAATGAGCAGTTCTTC. It encodes CASSFDGVNEQFF.

This clonotype was observed many times. The chain carries TRBV27 and TRBJ1-6; D is perhaps TRBD1 (5 bases). V lost 6 bases, J lost 9 bases, and 18 bases lay in between. Germline assignment: CDR1 MNHEY and CDR2 SMNVEV (reference sequence). This CDR3 has 15 amino acids. CDR3 DNA sequence: TGTGCCAGCAGCCTACCGGGACTGGGGCGTTCACCCCTCCACTTT. Translating gives CASSLPGLGRSPLHF.

This clonotype showed up just a few times. V gene TRBV4-1 combines with J gene TRBJ2-7; 9 bases agree with TRBD1. The CDR3 has 16 amino acids. Germline CDR1 is MGHRA and CDR2 is YSYEKL. Trimming took 4 bases from V and 2 from J; bases not matched to a gene: 9. The CDR3 nucleotides read TGCGCCAGCAGCCGAGTACCGGGACAGGGCCCCTACGAGCAGTACTTC. This gives the protein CASSRVPGQGPYEQYF.

V is TRBV27 and J is TRBJ2-5, with 9 bases matching TRBD1. Germline loops: CDR1 MNHEY, CDR2 SMNVEV (reference sequence). V shed 5 bases and J 3 bases; nucleotides not matched to a gene: 13. The CDR3 runs 17 residues. The CDR3 sequence is CASSTDRDRELEETQYF. CDR3 DNA sequence: TGTGCCAGCAGTACTGACCGGGACAGGGAATTGGAAGAGACCCAGTACTTC.

There are many counts of this clonotype. This chain links TRBV6-1 with TRBJ2-7; 11 positions match TRBD1. Germline V gives CDR1 MNHNS, CDR2 SASEGT. This CDR3 comprises 17 residues. Trimming took 5 bases from V and 0 from J; bases not matched to a gene: 9. The CDR3, as DNA: TGTGCCAGCAGTCGAAGGACAGGGGGCGACAGCTCCTACGAGCAGTACTTC. It codes for CASSRRTGGDSSYEQYF.

J is TRBJ1-1 and V is TRBV5-1; TRBD1 might be the D (5 bases). With 2 bases removed from V and 5 bases from J, the gap between germline ends came to 16 bases. CDR1 is SGHRS, CDR2 YFSETQ, per germline. The CDR3 covers 15 residues. CDR3 DNA: TGCGCCAGCAGCTTCGGGGGGAGGACGGGTACTGAAGCTTTCTTT. This sequence encodes CASSFGGRTGTEAFF.

In its sample, this clonotype was seen many times. V gene TRBV28 combines with J gene TRBJ1-2; tentative D call: TRBD1 (6 bases). Germline loops: CDR1 MDHEN, CDR2 SYDVKM. The CDR3 loop spans 16 amino acids. V dropped 2 bases and J dropped 3 bases, with 16 bases sitting between them. The CDR3 DNA reads TGTGCCAGCAGTTTAAGCCTGGCAGGGGCCCACTATGGCTACACCTTC. Translated, it gives CASSLSLAGAHYGYTF.

The genes are TRBV18 and TRBJ1-2; unclear D gene. Germline CDR1 and CDR2: KGHSH and LQKENI. Trimming removed 2 bases at V and 4 bases at J, with 8 bases between. The CDR3 contains 13 residues. This CDR3 is CASSPARFYGYTF. The DNA for the CDR3 is TGTGCCAGCTCACCAGCCAGATTCTATGGCTACACCTTC.

This clonotype was detected ten times or more. The chain uses TRBV28 and TRBJ2-2, with no clear D. Germline values: CDR1 MDHEN, CDR2 SYDVKM. CDR3 size: 14 residues. Trimming cost V 1 base and J 3 bases, with 6 bases left between them. CDR3 sequence (DNA): TGTGCCAGCAGTTTATCAGTCGACACCGGGGAGCTGTTTTTT. Translating gives CASSLSVDTGELFF.

The CDR3, as DNA: TGTGCCAGCAGGGGGGGGGGGACCAAAAACATTCAGTACTTC. This encodes CASRGGGTKNIQYF. This chain connects TRBV11-2 to TRBJ2-4; TRBD2 matches at 7 bases. Germline V gives CDR1 SGHAT, CDR2 FQNNGV. The CDR3 length is 14 residues. J was trimmed by 2 bases and V by 6 bases; bases with no gene match: 4.

This chain connects TRBV11-3 to TRBJ2-1; TRBD2 matches 10 bases. The CDR3 consists of 17 residues. V trimming: 1 base; J trimming: 8 bases; junction bases outside the gene matches: 11. In germline, CDR1 is SGHNT, CDR2 YENEEA. CDR3 loop: CASSLGGSPSGRDEQFF. The DNA for the CDR3 is TGTGCCAGCAGCTTAGGAGGATCGCCTAGCGGGAGAGATGAGCAGTTCTTC.

This clonotype has at least ten counts. This chain uses TRBV5-6 with TRBJ2-3; perhaps TRBD2 as D (5 bases). The V end was cut by 1 base, the J end by 2 bases, with 8 bases between. The CDR3 extends over 14 amino acids. Germline V gene data show CDR1 as SGHDT and CDR2 as YYEEEE. CDR3 DNA sequence: TGTGCCAGCAGCTTGAGCGGTACCACAGATACGCAGTATTTT. Its protein is CASSLSGTTDTQYF.

This clonotype has at least ten counts. The CDR3 nucleotides read TGCAGTGCTAGAGTTTTCGATCGAGGGGGTCAAGAGACCCAGTACTTC. It encodes CSARVFDRGGQETQYF. This chain connects TRBV20-1 to TRBJ2-5, with D possibly matching TRBD1 (6 bases). Per the germline V gene, CDR1 is DFQATT and CDR2 is SNEGSKA (reference sequence). CDR3 length equals 16 residues. V shed 1 base and J shed 2 bases, with 17 bases lying between them.

This clonotype was detected only once. The genes are TRBV28 and TRBJ1-2, with D maybe TRBD1 (5 bases). This CDR3 is 16 amino acids long. Deletions cut 7 bases from V and 6 bases from J, with 24 bases between. Germline V gene lookup returns CDR1 MDHEN and CDR2 SYDVKM. CDR3 sequence (DNA): TGTGCCAGCATTACGCCGGGGCTCAACTTACTTAATGGCTACACCTTC. Translated: CASITPGLNLLNGYTF.

The CDR3 protein is CASSGPLRTDTQYF. The DNA for the CDR3 is TGTGCCAGTAGTGGTCCATTGAGGACAGATACGCAGTATTTT. The chain joins TRBV19 to TRBJ2-3; D is unresolved. This CDR3 spans 14 amino acids. V gave up 5 bases and J gave up 3 bases, with 12 bases separating them. The germline V gene encodes CDR1 LNHDA and CDR2 SQIVND (reference sequence).

This clonotype was found many times. The chain links TRBV27 to TRBJ2-1; the D gene is possibly TRBD1 (6 bases). The CDR3 length is 14 residues. Germline CDR1 reads MNHEY; CDR2 reads SMNVEV (reference sequence). V lost 6 bases and J 7 bases, leaving 16 bases between the germline ends. The CDR3 DNA reads TGTGCCAGCAGAGGGGCGCAGGGGAAAAATGAGCAGTTCTTC. Translated, it gives CASRGAQGKNEQFF.

This chain uses TRBV27 with TRBJ2-7; 13 bases align to TRBD2. This CDR3 is 17 amino acids long. The germline gives CDR1 MNHEY, CDR2 SMNVEV (reference sequence). The V and J ends lost 5 bases and 4 bases, in that order; junction bases with no gene match: 11. CDR3 DNA sequence: TGTGCCAGCAGTCGGGGGTCTGGACTAGCGGGAGTGTACGAGCAGTACTTC. Its translation is CASSRGSGLAGVYEQYF.

At least ten counts were recorded for this clonotype. The chain carries TRBV6-1 and TRBJ2-7; D gene unclear. This CDR3 spans 10 amino acids. Deletions cut 6 bases from V and 4 bases from J, with 4 bases between. CDR1 MNHNS and CDR2 SASEGT come from the germline V gene. The CDR3 here is CASRGYEQYF. The CDR3 DNA reads TGTGCCAGCAGGGGGTACGAGCAGTACTTC.